Presented here are 7 T cell receptor beta chains from one specimen sequenced in a study of blood T cell repertoires in COVID-19. Assay used: immunoSEQ multiplex PCR; TCRdb lists only in-frame clones, some missing. The table records about 280,000 clones, over 75% of them present only once. Sequenced sample: peripheral blood. The receptor set was obtained from a man aged 18 to 35 with active or convalescent COVID-19.

The CDR3 sequence is CAVREVIGDYHTDTQYF. DNA for the CDR3: TGCGCAGTAAGGGAGGTGATTGGGGACTACCACACAGATACGCAGTATTTT. The chain employs TRBV5-1 and TRBJ2-3, with TRBD2 matching 7 bases. Germline loops: CDR1 SGHRS, CDR2 YFSETQ. The CDR3 extends over 17 amino acids.

The chain uses TRBV7-2 and TRBJ1-4, with D possibly being TRBD1 (5 bases). Germline CDR1 is SGHTA and CDR2 is FQGNSA. Trimming stripped 6 bases from V and 3 bases from J, with 17 bases between. This CDR3 has 16 residues. The CDR3 loop is CASSLEPQGANEKLFF. For the CDR3, the DNA is TGTGCCAGCAGTCTCGAACCTCAAGGGGCTAATGAAAAACTGTTTTTT.

This chain joins TRBV5-4 and TRBJ2-6, with 7 bases that match TRBD2. V shed 2 bases, J shed 1 base, and the junction held 6 bases outside the gene matches. Germline V gene data show CDR1 as SGHNT and CDR2 as YYREEE (reference sequence). This CDR3 region has 17 residues. The CDR3 DNA is TGTGCCAGCAGCTTCCAGGGAGGGCATTCTGGGGCCAACGTCCTGACTTTC. Protein product: CASSFQGGHSGANVLTF.

The chain has TRBV18 and TRBJ1-1; D not resolved. Trimming cost V 3 bases and J 3 bases, with 14 bases left between them. This CDR3 comprises 15 residues. Germline V lookup: CDR1 KGHSH, CDR2 LQKENI. The CDR3 reads CASSPQAGGDTEAFF. CDR3 nucleotides: TGTGCCAGCTCACCTCAGGCGGGTGGAGACACTGAAGCTTTCTTT. The entire variable domain, with the rest obtained from reference TRBV18 and TRBJ1-1, is as follows: NAGVMQNPRHLVRRRGQEARLRCSPMKGHSHVYWYRQLPEEGLKFMVYLQKENIIDESGMPKERFSAEFPKEGPSILRIQQVVRGDSAAYFCASSPQAGGDTEAFFGQGTRLTVV.

This sequence joins TRBV5-5 and TRBJ2-7; tentatively, D is TRBD1 (8 bases). This CDR3 contains 14 residues. Trimming stripped 0 bases from V and 7 bases from J, with 14 bases between. The V gene's germline CDR1 is SGHKS and CDR2 YYEKEE (reference sequence). CDR3 bases: TGTGCCAGCAGCTTGGTGACAGGGGAGGGGGAGCAGTACTTC. It codes for CASSLVTGEGEQYF.

The chain is built from TRBV6-6 and TRBJ1-1; the match to TRBD1 covers 7 bases. Looked up from germline, CDR1 is MNHNY and CDR2 is SVGAGI (reference sequence). CDR3 length: 14 amino acids. Trimming took 4 bases from V and 2 from J; bases not matched to a gene: 4. The CDR3, as DNA: TGTGCCAGCAGTTTCGACAGGGTTAACACTGAAGCTTTCTTT. Translated: CASSFDRVNTEAFF.

The rearrangement links TRBV18 to TRBJ1-4; D perhaps matches TRBD1 (5 bases). CDR3 length: 14 amino acids. Between the trimmed V and J ends, which lost 3 bases and 7 bases, there was a span of 12 bases. Germline lookup yields CDR1 KGHSH and CDR2 LQKENI. The CDR3 loop reads CASSPSRVGEKLFF. CDR3 coding DNA: TGTGCCAGCTCACCCTCCAGGGTGGGTGAAAAACTGTTTTTT.